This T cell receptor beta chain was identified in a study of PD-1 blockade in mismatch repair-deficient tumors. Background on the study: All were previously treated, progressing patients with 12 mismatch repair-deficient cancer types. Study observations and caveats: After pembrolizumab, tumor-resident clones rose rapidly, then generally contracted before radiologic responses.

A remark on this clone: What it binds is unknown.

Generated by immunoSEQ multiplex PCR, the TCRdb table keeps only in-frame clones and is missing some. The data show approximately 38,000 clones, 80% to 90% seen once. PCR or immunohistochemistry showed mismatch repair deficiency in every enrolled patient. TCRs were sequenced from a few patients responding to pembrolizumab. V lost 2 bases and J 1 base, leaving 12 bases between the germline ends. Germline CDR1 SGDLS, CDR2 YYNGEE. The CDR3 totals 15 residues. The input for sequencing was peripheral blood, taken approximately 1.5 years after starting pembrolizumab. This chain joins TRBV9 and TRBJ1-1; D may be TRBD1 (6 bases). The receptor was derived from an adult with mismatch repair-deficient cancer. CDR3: CASSVLQGRNTEAFF. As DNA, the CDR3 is TGTGCCAGCAGCGTCCTCCAGGGGCGGAACACTGAAGCTTTCTTT.